Below, 8 T cell receptor beta chains from the same sample are listed, as sequenced in a study of a mutant IDH1 vaccine in newly diagnosed glioma (dated by TCRdb to about 2021). Library method: the immunoSEQ multiplex PCR assay. The clones in this table, taken by TCRdb from immuneACCESS, are in-frame only. Not every clone is retained; where verified, under half of the shortfall comes from an unresolved V gene, and the cause of the rest is unknown. The sample table shows approximately 21,000 clones, and 85% to 90% are seen once. The ten largest clones take up 4.5% to 6% of the sample. For these receptors, no antigen is known. In the paper's terms, the time point label means: week 11, during vaccination. A 20-mer mutant IDH1 peptide at 300 micrograms in Montanide made up each vaccine dose, which was injected subcutaneously together with topical imiquimod. Material: PBMCs, obtained from a glioma patient whose treatment included an IDH1 peptide vaccine. Source of these receptors: a woman in her thirties or forties with glioma.

The chain links TRBV16 to TRBJ1-5; D may be TRBD1 (6 bases). There are 13 residues in the CDR3. The germline V gene encodes CDR1 KGHSY and CDR2 FQNENV. V shed 4 bases and J shed 16 bases, with 20 bases lying between them. CDR3 in DNA: TGTGCCAGCAGCCGGCGCTTGGACAGTGGGTATCATTTT. Protein: CASSRRLDSGYHF.

The gene calls are TRBV5-1 and TRBJ2-2; D gene uncertain. This CDR3 spans 16 amino acids. The V gene's germline CDR1 is SGHRS and CDR2 YFSETQ. V was shortened by 1 base and J by 5 bases, with 15 bases between the two germline ends. For the CDR3, the DNA is TGCGCCAGCAGCTTGCTCACGGGCCTCCGTACCGGGGAGCTGTTTTTT. This sequence encodes CASSLLTGLRTGELFF.

This clone was counted a single time. V gene TRBV7-8 combines with J gene TRBJ1-4; a weak D match, TRBD1 (5 bases). V lost 6 bases and J lost 8, with 16 bases in between. The CDR3 sequence is 14 residues long. The germline V gene has CDR1 SGHVS and CDR2 FQNEAQ. CDR3 region: CASSRDGRGEKLFF. CDR3 in DNA: TGTGCCAGCAGTCGGGACGGGCGGGGAGAAAAACTGTTTTTT. Full variable domain (missing parts from reference TRBV7-8 and TRBJ1-4): GAGVSQSPRYKVAKRGQDVALRCDPISGHVSLFWYQQALGQGPEFLTYFQNEAQLDKSGLPSDRFFAERPEGSVSTLKIQRTQQEDSAVYLCASSRDGRGEKLFFGSGTQLSVL.

The genes are TRBV4-3 and TRBJ2-5; no definite D call. V was shortened by 2 bases and J by 3 bases, with 10 bases between the two germline ends. The V gene's germline CDR1 is LGHNA and CDR2 YSLEER. CDR3 size: 14 residues. The CDR3: CASSQRLSEETQYF. In DNA, the CDR3 is TGCGCCAGCAGCCAACGGCTCAGCGAAGAGACCCAGTACTTC.

This clone has only a few counts. The chain joins TRBV7-8 to TRBJ1-5, with D unresolved. This CDR3 spans 16 amino acids. V dropped 1 base and J dropped 5 bases, with 15 bases sitting between them. The germline gives CDR1 SGHVS, CDR2 FQNEAQ. The CDR3 nucleotides read TGTGCCAGCAGCTTAGATTGGAATTCCCATTATCAGCCCCAGCATTTT. It is translated as CASSLDWNSHYQPQHF.

V usage is TRBV30 and J usage is TRBJ1-3, with D possibly matching TRBD1 (6 bases). The CDR3 is 13 amino acids. Germline V gene sequence: CDR1 GTSNPN, CDR2 SVGIG (reference sequence). V was shortened by 4 bases and J by 2 bases, with 9 bases between the two germline ends. The CDR3 sequence is CAWKQGAGNTIYF. Here the CDR3 DNA reads TGTGCCTGGAAACAGGGTGCTGGAAACACCATATATTTT.

The rearrangement joins TRBV21-1 to TRBJ1-4; the listed D gene, TRBD1, was not tested against the DNA. TRBV21-1 is listed as a pseudogene. CDR3 size: 14 residues. CDR3 in amino acids: CASSHRDRLEKLFF. CDR3 DNA sequence: TGTGCCAGCAGCCACCGGGACAGGCTTGAAAAACTGTTTTTT.

The chain carries TRBV30 and TRBJ1-5; D is uncertain. CDR1 GTSNPN and CDR2 SVGIG come from the germline V gene (reference sequence). The CDR3 is 13 residues long. V lost 0 bases and J lost 2, with 5 bases in between. The CDR3 nucleotides read TGTGCCTGGAGTGTAGAGGGCAATCAGCCCCAGCATTTT. Translation: CAWSVEGNQPQHF. The full variable domain, completed using reference TRBV30 and TRBJ1-5, is SQTIHQWPATLVQPVGSPLSLECTVEGTSNPNLYWYRQAAGRGLQLLFYSVGIGQISSEVPQNLSASRPQDRQFILSSKKLLLSDSGFYLCAWSVEGNQPQHFGDGTRLSIL.